This TCR beta chain appears in the sequencing data of a study of identical twins. Whole-study findings and limits: With beta out-of-frame sequences, excess sharing by twins was weaker. An excess of low generation probability was shown by twin-shared out-of-frame alpha sequences.

The V gene's germline CDR1 is MNHEY and CDR2 SVGEGT. With V trimmed by 2 bases and J by 7 bases, 5 bases remained unmatched. The CDR3 spans 14 residues. TCRdb processed the 5' RACE reads anew with MiXCR; each CDR3 protein has one entry. The sample lists 700,000 or so distinct CDR3 sequences; around 20% were seen once. This clonotype occurred a few times. Its antigen is as yet unknown. These data also formed part of another study, on T cells expressing NK-cell markers. This second report adds: Seven donors tested HCMV-seropositive and one tested seronegative among the eight sequenced. Researchers report these clonotypes also headed the CD3+CD56-NKG2C+ fraction in a few donors.

V is TRBV6-2 or TRBV6-3 and J is TRBJ2-5; TRBD1 matches 9 bases. The TCR comes from a woman aged 18-29 years in good health. Source material: PBMCs. CDR3 loop: CASSYGADRGTQYF. The CDR3 DNA is TGTGCCAGCAGTTACGGAGCGGACAGGGGGACCCAGTACTTC.